This TCR beta chain was recorded in a study of Graves' ophthalmopathy and Graves' hyperthyroidism. Study context: The authors collected peripheral blood at initial diagnosis, before any treatment. Whole-study findings and limits: For separating ophthalmopathy from stable hyperthyroidism, a 13-signature model gave under 90% sensitivity and around 80% specificity.

CDR3 regions of TCR beta were amplified from RNA transcripts. Investigators did first-round RT-PCR with HTBI primers, then second-round multiplex PCR. MiXCR was run by TCRdb on the multiplex PCR reads, yielding one entry per CDR3 protein. The sample carries almost 750,000 distinct CDR3 sequences, approximately 40% recorded once. The CDR3 runs to 13 residues. Germline trimming cut 5 bases from V and 7 bases from J; bases unmatched to any gene: 7. Germline assignment: CDR1 SEHNR and CDR2 FQNEAQ (reference sequence). This clonotype has ten or more counts. Its antigen remains unidentified. A duration under 3 months, NOSPECS ≥4, CAS ≥3 and moderate-to-severe activity characterized the donors with ophthalmopathy.

The gene calls are TRBV7-9 and TRBJ2-5; 7 bases fit TRBD2. The sample was peripheral blood. The sequence derives from an adult man with Graves' ophthalmopathy. The CDR3 spells CASSPDWGGTQYF. DNA of the CDR3: TGTGCCAGCAGCCCCGACTGGGGGGGGACCCAGTACTTC.